The entry that follows covers one T cell receptor beta chain sequence. This receptor's antigen is unknown. No qualities accompany the bases; no much larger clone lies one base away. This specimen comes from a study of blood T cell repertoires in COVID-19 (dated by TCRdb to 2018 to 2021). For the wider study: The collaborator samples originated in the United States, Italy and Spain and spanned the acute and convalescent phases of COVID-19. The prospective study material was composed of cDNA or gDNA derived from T cells, B-cell-depleted T cells, or PBMCs. Sample metadata almost always included a de-identified subject ID, COVID-19 status, age in years and sex. Samples came from the ongoing ImmuneRACE study (first 160 participants) plus 1,254 subjects from 6 global collaborators. Deeply sampled blood TCRbeta repertoires from subjects exposed to, actively infected with, or recovered from COVID-19 were included in the dataset. The repertoires were made available in a free public database intended to serve as a resource for research on the immune response to SARS-CoV-2. Where HLA class I and class II types were available, the types were taken from metadata supplied by the sample provider, not from assay-based typing. What the research found in general, with its limitations: The amount of clinical and demographic metadata varied by source and participant and was provided uncurated.

In Seattle, one collaborating source enrolled patients while the infection was active and tracked those patients longitudinally over the course of disease. Collaborating institutions collected whole blood in K2EDTA tubes following their own protocols. For TCRbeta analysis, collaborators shipped samples in one of three forms: frozen whole blood, isolated PBMCs, or DNA extracted from either of those sample types. The CDR3 sequence holds 13 residues, the cysteine and phenylalanine included. Only CDR3 DNA is held: 39 bases, read in frame from base 1. CDR1 and CDR2 were assigned from the germline V gene as MNHEY and SVGAGI. V and J are trimmed by 6 bases and 5 bases, and the gene matches miss 7 bases of the junction. TCRbeta CDR3 regions were amplified from genomic DNA by means of the immunoSEQ Assay, a bias-controlled multiplex PCR. The original methods were these. Nucleated cell counts per sample were estimated from amplification of reference gene primers within the assay. Sequence reads were collapsed and filtered to measure the absolute abundance of every unique TCRbeta CDR3 rearrangement. For each sample, productive Simpson clonality was calculated as the square root of Simpson's diversity index over productive rearrangements. The clones in this table, taken by TCRdb from immuneACCESS, are in-frame only. Not every clone is retained; where verified, under half of the shortfall comes from an unresolved V gene, and the cause of the rest is unknown. V, J and clone size are those of that table, while D and trimming were read from the DNA. This sample lists a few hundred thousand clones; roughly 90% were detected once. The top ten clonotypes cover over 1.5% of the sample.

Sequencing was performed on peripheral blood. Recombination connected TRBV6-5 to TRBJ2-7; the junction holds 7 bases that match TRBD1. This TCR was recovered from a woman younger than 45 with COVID-19, enrolled during active disease. The CDR3 region reads CASSAKGADEQYF. In nucleotides, the sequence is TGTGCCAGCAGCGCAAAGGGGGCTGACGAGCAGTACTTC.